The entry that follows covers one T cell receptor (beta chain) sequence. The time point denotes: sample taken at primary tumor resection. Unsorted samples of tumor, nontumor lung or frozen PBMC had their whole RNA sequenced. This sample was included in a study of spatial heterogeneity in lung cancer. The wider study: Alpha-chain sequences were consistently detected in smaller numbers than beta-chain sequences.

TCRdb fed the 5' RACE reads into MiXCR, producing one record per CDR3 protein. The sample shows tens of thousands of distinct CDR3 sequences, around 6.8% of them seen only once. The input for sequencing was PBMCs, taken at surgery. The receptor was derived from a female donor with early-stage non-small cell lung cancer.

CDR3 in amino acids: CASTTGAGGPYEQYF. The CDR3 nucleotides read TGTGCCAGCACTACTGGAGCGGGGGGGCCGTACGAGCAGTACTTC. The chain joins TRBV28 to TRBJ2-7; 10 nucleotides align to TRBD2. Germline V CDR1 and CDR2: MDHEN, SYDVKM. There are 15 residues in the CDR3. The junction had 10 bases not matched to a gene; V was cut back by 7 bases and J by 4 bases.